A selection of T cell receptor beta chains follows, all from one sample in a study of metastatic and nonmetastatic thyroid tumors. TCRdb re-clonotyped the PCR reads through MiXCR. Among about 22,000 clones listed, around 40% were seen once. Material: blood. The receptors derive from a male donor with papillary thyroid cancer or a benign thyroid nodule (not recorded which). Some clones in this sample may be carry-over from other donors' samples. Each CDR3 is given with its conserved first and last residue. Fields, in order: CDR3 DNA, CDR3 protein, clone size, J gene, V gene, D gene. A D gene is named only where the DNA matches it firmly. Rows give clone size only sometimes, using once, few, many, or a class for an expanded clone.

CDR3 DNA: TGCAGTGCTAGAGGCGCGACTAGCGGGAGAACAGATACGCAGTATTTT
CDR3 protein: CSARGATSGRTDTQYF
clone size: medium-sized
J gene: TRBJ2-3
V gene: TRBV20-1
D gene: TRBD2

CDR3 DNA: TGCGCCAGCAGCCAGACAGGGTTAAGTGCAGATACGCAGTATTTT
CDR3 protein: CASSQTGLSADTQYF
clone size: NA
J gene: TRBJ2-3
V gene: TRBV4-1
D gene: TRBD1

CDR3 DNA: TGTGCCAGCAGTCCTCCGCCGCCCTCGGAGCAGTACTTC
CDR3 protein: CASSPPPPSEQYF
clone size: NA
J gene: TRBJ2-7
V gene: TRBV6-1
D gene: NA

CDR3 DNA: TGTGCCAGCTCACCCCGCGGACGGCAGCTGAATGAAAAACTGTTTTTT
CDR3 protein: CASSPRGRQLNEKLFF
clone size: NA
J gene: TRBJ1-4
V gene: TRBV18
D gene: NA

CDR3 DNA: TGTGCCAGCTCACCAGCCGGGGAGCTGTTTTTT
CDR3 protein: CASSPAGELFF
clone size: once
J gene: TRBJ2-2
V gene: TRBV18
D gene: NA

CDR3 DNA: TGCAGTGCTAGAGATACAGCGGGGGTATACAATGAGCAGTTCTTC
CDR3 protein: CSARDTAGVYNEQFF
clone size: medium-sized
J gene: TRBJ2-1
V gene: TRBV20-1
D gene: TRBD2

CDR3 DNA: TGTGCCAGCAGTCCCTCGGGACTAGTCCTGATAGGTTACAATGAGCAGTTCTTC
CDR3 protein: CASSPSGLVLIGYNEQFF
clone size: NA
J gene: TRBJ2-1
V gene: TRBV6-2/TRBV6-3
D gene: TRBD2

CDR3 DNA: TGTGCCAGTAGTCTTCGACTAGACAATGAGCAGTTCTTC
CDR3 protein: CASSLRLDNEQFF
clone size: few
J gene: TRBJ2-1
V gene: TRBV19
D gene: NA

CDR3 DNA: TGTGCCAGCAGTCTAAGACAGCCCTACGAGCAGTACTTC
CDR3 protein: CASSLRQPYEQYF
clone size: NA
J gene: TRBJ2-7
V gene: TRBV28
D gene: NA

CDR3 DNA: TGTGCCAGCAGCTTAGTCGGGACAGGGTATGAAAAACTGTTTTTT
CDR3 protein: CASSLVGTGYEKLFF
clone size: many
J gene: TRBJ1-4
V gene: TRBV7-2
D gene: TRBD1

CDR3 DNA: TGTGCCAGCAGCTCAACCGGACGGGATAACTATGGCTACACCTTC
CDR3 protein: CASSSTGRDNYGYTF
clone size: NA
J gene: TRBJ1-2
V gene: TRBV11-3
D gene: NA

CDR3 DNA: TGTGCCAGCTCCCTCGGTCAGGGCGGATATTCACCCCTCCACTTT
CDR3 protein: CASSLGQGGYSPLHF
clone size: many
J gene: TRBJ1-6
V gene: TRBV18
D gene: NA

CDR3 DNA: TGTGCCAGCAGCGTAGGGGTGAACACCGGGGAGCTGTTTTTT
CDR3 protein: CASSVGVNTGELFF
clone size: NA
J gene: TRBJ2-2
V gene: TRBV9
D gene: NA

CDR3 DNA: TGCACCCCCTCTCCGATGGCAGGGGATTACAATGAGCAGTTCTTC
CDR3 protein: CTPSPMAGDYNEQFF
clone size: NA
J gene: TRBJ2-1
V gene: TRBV20-1
D gene: NA